This T cell receptor beta chain came from a study of graft-versus-host responses after intestinal transplantation. Study as a whole: Every recipient underwent anti-thymocyte globulin induction, then tacrolimus and steroids for 2 to 3 years. Study conclusions and caveats: Some GvH clones were seen earlier in gut or blood, suggesting intestinal origin.

Germline CDR1 and CDR2: SGDLS and YYNGEE. The CDR3 is made up of 15 amino acids. Trimming shortened V by 3 bases and J by 4 bases, and 16 bases separated the two germline ends. Generated by immunoSEQ multiplex PCR, the TCRdb table keeps only in-frame clones and is missing some. Among 90,000 to 150,000 clones, 85% to 95% were seen once, and the ten largest hold around 3%. This clone is a singleton in its sample. Antigen unknown. The specimen comprised unstimulated CD8+ T cells sorted from spleen or lymph node cells, sampled before intestinal transplant. The sequence was collected from a human donor who received an intestinal transplant. This chain joins TRBV9 and TRBJ1-2, with D uncertain. CDR3 DNA: TGTGCCAGCAGCGCCTCACATGGCAATGGCTATGGCTACACCTTC. Its translation: CASSASHGNGYGYTF. The complete variable domain, with remaining parts taken from reference TRBV9 and TRBJ1-2, reads DSGVTQTPKHLITATGQRVTLRCSPRSGDLSVYWYQQSLDQGLQFLIQYYNGEERAKGNILERFSAQQFPDLHSELNLSSLELGDSALYFCASSASHGNGYGYTFGSGTRLTVV.